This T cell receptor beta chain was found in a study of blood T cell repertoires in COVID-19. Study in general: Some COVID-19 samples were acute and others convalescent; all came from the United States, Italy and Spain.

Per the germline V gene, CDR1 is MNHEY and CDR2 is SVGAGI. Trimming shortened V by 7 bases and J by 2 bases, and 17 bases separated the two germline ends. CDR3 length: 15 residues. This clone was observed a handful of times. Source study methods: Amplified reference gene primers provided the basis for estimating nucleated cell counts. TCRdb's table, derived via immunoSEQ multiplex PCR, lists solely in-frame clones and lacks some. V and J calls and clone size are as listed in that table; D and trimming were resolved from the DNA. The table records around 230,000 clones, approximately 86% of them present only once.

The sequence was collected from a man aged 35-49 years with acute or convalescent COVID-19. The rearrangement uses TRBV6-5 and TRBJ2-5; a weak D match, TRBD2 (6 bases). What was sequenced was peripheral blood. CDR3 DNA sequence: TGTGCCAGCACTCCACTAGGGGCGGGACAAGAGACCCAGTACTTC. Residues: CASTPLGAGQETQYF.